Below, 11 T cell receptor beta chains from the same sample are listed, as sequenced in a study of shared clonotypes between healthy human individuals. Here immunoSEQ multiplex PCR was the method, and the copy in TCRdb shows in-frame clones only, minus some. The table records approximately 1,500,000 clones, 95% to 99% of them present only once. Sequencing used naive CD4+ T cells sorted from blood. Subset indicated: CD45RA+ positively selected. Receptors originate from a man aged 25 to 40 in good health.

The CDR3 bases are TGTGCCAGCAGTGGCTTCGGCGGGAGGGCGCAGGATGAGCAGTTCTTC. It specifies CASSGFGGRAQDEQFF. The J gene is TRBJ2-1, the V gene TRBV2; the match to TRBD2 covers 9 bases. CDR3 length equals 16 residues. The V and J ends lost 4 bases and 8 bases, in that order; junction bases with no gene match: 12. The germline V gene has CDR1 SNHLY and CDR2 FYNNEI.

The chain is built from TRBV10-2 and TRBJ2-2; a weak D match, TRBD1 (6 bases). The CDR3 sequence is 13 residues long. Trimming stripped 10 bases from V and 2 bases from J, with 11 bases between. Germline CDR1 reads WSHSY; CDR2 reads SAAADI. The CDR3, as DNA: TGCGCCACCTCGGACAGTAACACCGGGGAGCTGTTTTTT. Translating gives CATSDSNTGELFF.

V usage is TRBV5-1 and J usage is TRBJ2-1; 7 nucleotides line up with TRBD1. Germline CDR1 reads SGHRS; CDR2 reads YFSETQ. The CDR3 is made up of 15 amino acids. Trimming cost V 3 bases and J 8 bases; bases outside gene matches: 11. The CDR3 spells CASSSGLKGGDEQFF. CDR3 sequence (DNA): TGCGCCAGCAGCTCCGGACTCAAAGGGGGCGATGAGCAGTTCTTC.

The chain combines TRBV29-1 with TRBJ2-7; D not resolved. The V and J ends lost 1 base and 4 bases respectively, with 5 bases between them. The V gene's germline CDR1 is SQVTM and CDR2 ANQGSEA. This CDR3 spans 11 amino acids. CDR3 amino acids: CSVEASYEQYF. CDR3 DNA: TGCAGCGTTGAAGCCAGTTACGAGCAGTACTTC.

The rearrangement joins TRBV10-3 to TRBJ1-2; D not resolved. The V gene lost 7 bases and the J gene lost 4 bases, with 13 bases spanning the gap. This CDR3 spans 13 amino acids. CDR1 is ENHRY and CDR2 is SYGVKD in the germline V gene. CDR3: CAIKRGLGYGYTF. CDR3 sequence (DNA): TGTGCCATCAAAAGAGGTCTTGGCTATGGCTACACCTTC.

The chain joins TRBV6-5 to TRBJ2-7; possibly TRBD1 for D (6 bases). CDR3 length equals 15 residues. V dropped 2 bases and J dropped 3 bases, with 14 bases sitting between them. Looked up from germline, CDR1 is MNHEY and CDR2 is SVGAGI. Here the CDR3 reads CASSYGQGTNYEQYF. As DNA, the CDR3 is TGTGCCAGCAGTTACGGGCAGGGGACAAACTACGAGCAGTACTTC.

This clone was observed once. V and J are TRBV28 and TRBJ1-4; D is unclear. The germline V gene encodes CDR1 MDHEN and CDR2 SYDVKM. The CDR3 contains 15 residues. V was cut by 6 bases and J by 4 bases, with 15 bases left in between. CDR3 sequence: CASSPPGVRNEKLFF. Written as DNA, the CDR3 is TGTGCCAGCAGCCCCCCCGGGGTCCGTAATGAAAAACTGTTTTTT.

A word on this clone: Other DNA sequences of this sample code for an identical CDR3. V and J are TRBV18 and TRBJ2-1; TRBD1 agrees at 7 bases. This CDR3 region has 14 residues. V was pared by 3 bases and J by 2 bases, with 1 base of the junction left unmatched. Looked up from germline, CDR1 is KGHSH and CDR2 is LQKENI. The CDR3 coding sequence is TGTGCCAGCTCACCCCAGGGGGCCTACAATGAGCAGTTCTTC. Its translation is CASSPQGAYNEQFF.

The chain joins TRBV19 to TRBJ1-1, with TRBD1 matching 8 bases. The CDR3 runs 18 residues. Per the germline V gene, CDR1 is LNHDA and CDR2 is SQIVND (reference sequence). The junction had 10 bases not matched to a gene; V was cut back by 0 bases and J by 1 base. This CDR3 is CASSIDLPPGQENTEAFF. CDR3 nucleotides: TGTGCCAGTAGTATAGATCTTCCACCGGGACAGGAGAACACTGAAGCTTTCTTT.

This chain connects TRBV7-6 to TRBJ2-7; D possibly corresponds to TRBD1 (6 bases). The CDR3 is 13 amino acids. In germline, CDR1 is SGHVS, CDR2 FNYEAQ. Trimming pared 4 bases from V and 8 bases from J, leaving 15 bases between. CDR3 loop: CASSYTQGTKQYF. CDR3 nucleotides: TGTGCCAGCAGCTATACACAGGGAACCAAGCAGTACTTC.

The chain combines TRBV13 with TRBJ2-7; D possibly corresponds to TRBD2 (7 bases). This CDR3 contains 15 residues. The germline CDR1 and CDR2 sequences are PRHDT and FYEKMQ (reference sequence). Between the trimmed V and J ends, which lost 5 bases and 5 bases, there was a span of 19 bases. CDR3 region: CASSHPPRGGDEQYF. CDR3 DNA: TGTGCCAGCAGCCACCCCCCTAGGGGGGGCGACGAGCAGTACTTC.